The source of this T cell receptor beta chain is a study of breast tumors, draining lymph nodes, adjacent tissues. General study findings and limits: The lymph node origin of tumor T cells was framed as consistent with a hypothesis, not demonstrated. Most tumor T cells seemingly derive from lymph node, then expand in tumor.

TCRdb ran MiXCR on the multiplex PCR reads and lists one entry per CDR3 protein. The sample contains 20,000 to 25,000 distinct CDR3 sequences, more than 50% of which appear only once. The germline V gene has CDR1 MRHNA and CDR2 SNTAGT. Trimming took off 6 bases at V and 14 bases at J, with 25 bases between the two ends. This CDR3 spans 14 amino acids. Note on this clonotype: Its target is not known.

Sequencing used breast tumor tissue. The gene calls are TRBV6-4 and TRBJ2-5, with D perhaps TRBD2 (7 bases). The TCR was taken from a female donor with breast cancer. Some clones in this sample may be carry-over from other donors' samples. CDR3 nucleotides: TGTGCCAGCAGCTTAGGGGGGGGGGTAGAGACCCCCTACTTC. This translates into CASSLGGGVETPYF.